What follows are 27 T cell receptor beta chains derived from one specimen sequenced in a study of T cell responses to AZD1222 COVID-19 vaccine. TCRdb keeps only in-frame clones here, not all; method: immunoSEQ multiplex PCR. The sample contains 170,000 or so clones, 90% of which appear only once. The sequenced sample was peripheral blood, obtained on day 0 of AZD1222 vaccination. Receptors were obtained from an adult in good health.

The chain links TRBV27 to TRBJ1-1; D gene ambiguous. The V and J ends lost 7 bases and 6 bases respectively, with 12 bases between them. This CDR3 comprises 12 residues. Germline CDR1 reads MNHEY; CDR2 reads SMNVEV (reference sequence). The DNA of the CDR3 is TGTGCCAGCAACCTAGTGTGGTCTGAAGCTTTCTTT. Protein sequence: CASNLVWSEAFF.

This chain links TRBV28 with TRBJ1-1; D may be TRBD1 (6 bases). The ends were cut back, 2 bases at V and 10 bases at J, with 14 bases in the middle. Germline V gene lookup returns CDR1 MDHEN and CDR2 SYDVKM. The CDR3 has 13 residues. Here the CDR3 DNA reads TGTGCCAGCAGTTTAATCAGGGACATGGGAGCTTTCTTT. Translating gives CASSLIRDMGAFF. Complete variable domain (other parts from reference TRBV28 and TRBJ1-1): DVKVTQSSRYLVKRTGEKVFLECVQDMDHENMFWYRQDPGLGLRLIYFSYDVKMKEKGDIPEGYSVSREKKERFSLILESASTNQTSMYLCASSLIRDMGAFFGQGTRLTVV.

The chain uses TRBV10-1 and TRBJ2-7; 8 bases are shared with TRBD1. Per germline, CDR1 WNHNN and CDR2 SYGVQD (reference sequence). V lost 1 base to trimming and J lost 7 bases; unmatched junction nucleotides: 6. The CDR3 is made up of 14 amino acids. CDR3 protein: CASSELGQGEEQYF. The CDR3 DNA reads TGCGCCAGCAGTGAGTTAGGACAGGGCGAGGAGCAGTACTTC.

This chain joins TRBV19 and TRBJ2-7; 8 bases are a match to TRBD2. CDR3 length: 17 amino acids. V lost 6 bases and J lost 4; bases outside the gene matches: 17. In germline, CDR1 is LNHDA, CDR2 SQIVND (reference sequence). In DNA, the CDR3 is TGTGCCAGTAGCGGGACTAGTCCCCGTGGGTATGAGTACGAGCAGTACTTC. Its translation is CASSGTSPRGYEYEQYF.

The chain recombines TRBV5-1 with TRBJ1-3; 10 bases are shared with TRBD1. The CDR3 runs 15 residues. Germline V CDR1 and CDR2: SGHRS, YFSETQ. V lost 5 bases and J lost 2; bases outside the gene matches: 4. Here the CDR3 reads CASSRQGATGNTIYF. The DNA for the CDR3 is TGCGCCAGCAGTCGACAGGGGGCTACTGGAAACACCATATATTTT.

The rearrangement links TRBV27 to TRBJ2-1; D not certain. The CDR3 spans 13 residues. V was pared by 1 base and J by 8 bases, with 9 bases between. The germline CDR1 and CDR2 sequences are MNHEY and SMNVEV (reference sequence). Here the CDR3 reads CASSLFLPHEQFF. The CDR3 DNA is TGTGCCAGCAGTTTATTTTTGCCCCATGAGCAGTTCTTC.

The table lists this clone with a few counts. The chain links TRBV5-8 to TRBJ2-1; 11 bases align to TRBD2. This CDR3 comprises 15 residues. V lost 6 bases and J lost 4; bases outside the gene matches: 6. Germline V CDR1 and CDR2: SGHTS, YDEGEE. The CDR3 DNA is TGTGCCAGCACCCCCGGACTAGCGGGTTACAATGAGCAGTTCTTC. Protein: CASTPGLAGYNEQFF.

This clone showed up just once. The rearrangement links TRBV7-2 to TRBJ1-3; the D is unclear. The germline V and J ends were trimmed by 3 bases and 0 bases, with 9 bases remaining between them. CDR1 is SGHTA and CDR2 is FQGNSA in the germline V gene. The CDR3 covers 15 residues. The CDR3 loop is CASSFSTDSGNTIYF. DNA of the CDR3: TGTGCCAGCAGCTTTAGTACGGACTCTGGAAACACCATATATTTT. Full variable domain (remainder filled in from reference TRBV7-2 and TRBJ1-3): GAGVSQSPSNKVTEKGKDVELRCDPISGHTALYWYRQSLGQGLEFLIYFQGNSAPDKSGLPSDRFSAERTGGSVSTLTIQRTQQEDSAVYLCASSFSTDSGNTIYFGEGSWLTVV.

The J gene is TRBJ2-7, the V gene TRBV28; 11 positions match TRBD2. CDR3 length equals 19 residues. J lost 3 bases, V lost 7 bases, and 20 bases had no gene match. Germline CDR1 is MDHEN and CDR2 is SYDVKM. The CDR3 loop is CASTPLLAGDDAQIYEQYF. The CDR3 DNA follows: TGTGCCAGCACCCCTCTACTAGCGGGGGACGACGCGCAGATCTACGAGCAGTACTTC.

By sample share, this clone is medium-sized (0.01 to 0.1%). The genes are TRBV29-1 and TRBJ2-7; TRBD2 is a possible D gene (5 bases). Deletions cut 7 bases from V and 5 bases from J, with 18 bases between. The germline gives CDR1 SQVTM, CDR2 ANQGSEA. The CDR3 is 13 amino acids. CDR3 residues: CSAWRGSSDEQYF. The CDR3 nucleotides read TGCAGCGCTTGGCGCGGGTCAAGTGACGAGCAGTACTTC.

The rearrangement links TRBV6-2 or TRBV6-3 to TRBJ1-2; a weak D match, TRBD1 (5 bases). V lost 5 bases and J lost 4, with 11 bases in between. From germline, CDR1 is MNHEY and CDR2 SVGEGT. This CDR3 comprises 13 residues. Written as DNA, the CDR3 is TGTGCCAGCAGTAAGAGGGACCTCTATGGCTACACCTTC. Protein product: CASSKRDLYGYTF.

The chain carries TRBV4-1 and TRBJ2-6; the D gene is possibly TRBD1 (5 bases). Germline CDR1 is MGHRA and CDR2 is YSYEKL. The CDR3 sequence is 18 residues long. V was shortened by 5 bases and J by 1 base, with 18 bases between the two germline ends. Written as DNA, the CDR3 is TGCGCCAGCAGCTTCCGGCAGGGTCCGGCTTCTGGGGCCAACGTCCTGACTTTC. This encodes CASSFRQGPASGANVLTF.

V and J are TRBV27 and TRBJ2-2; 8 nucleotides align to TRBD2. Germline lookup yields CDR1 MNHEY and CDR2 SMNVEV (reference sequence). The CDR3 is made up of 16 amino acids. The V segment lost 5 bases and the J segment 0 bases; nucleotides outside the gene matches: 5. The CDR3 spells CASSPTTSANTGELFF. CDR3 in DNA: TGTGCCAGCAGTCCGACGACTAGCGCGAACACCGGGGAGCTGTTTTTT.

The chain carries TRBV18 and TRBJ1-5; 8 bases are shared with TRBD1. Trimming cost V 8 bases and J 3 bases; bases outside gene matches: 3. This CDR3 comprises 13 residues. CDR1 is KGHSH, CDR2 LQKENI, per germline. The CDR3 DNA is TGTGCCAGCGCGACAGGGGACAATCAGCCCCAGCATTTT. Encoded protein: CASATGDNQPQHF.

The V gene is TRBV27, the J gene TRBJ1-1, with D maybe TRBD1 (5 bases). The CDR3 totals 14 residues. Looked up from germline, CDR1 is MNHEY and CDR2 is SMNVEV (reference sequence). The ends were cut back, 3 bases at V and 11 bases at J, with 19 bases in the middle. CDR3 DNA: TGTGCCAGCAGTTTTTCCTCCCGCTCGGGGACGGCTTTCTTT. This gives the protein CASSFSSRSGTAFF.

CDR3 residues: CASSVRRDNSPLHF. The CDR3 region has the DNA TGTGCCAGCAGTGTACGCAGGGATAATTCACCCCTCCACTTT. The chain has TRBV2 and TRBJ1-6; maybe TRBD1 (5 bases). CDR1 is SNHLY and CDR2 is FYNNEI in the germline V gene. Trimming took off 4 bases at V and 5 bases at J, with 9 bases between the two ends. The CDR3 spans 14 residues.

The chain links TRBV7-9 to TRBJ2-3; 11 bases agree with TRBD2. V lost 4 bases and J lost 1; bases outside the gene matches: 1. CDR3 length: 15 amino acids. Germline values: CDR1 SEHNR, CDR2 FQNEAQ (reference sequence). The CDR3 nucleotides are TGTGCCAGCAGCTATAGCGGGGGGGGCACAGATACGCAGTATTTT. This codes for CASSYSGGGTDTQYF.

The chain joins TRBV18 to TRBJ2-2, with D perhaps assigned TRBD1 or TRBD2 (5 bases each). The germline V gene has CDR1 KGHSH and CDR2 LQKENI. Trimming took 0 bases from V and 4 from J, leaving 12 bases between them. The CDR3 consists of 16 residues. The CDR3 bases are TGTGCCAGCTCACCACCGAGCCAGGGACGCACCGGGGAGCTGTTTTTT. Translating gives CASSPPSQGRTGELFF.

This clone appeared once. The V call is TRBV4-1, the J call TRBJ1-3, with a weak D call TRBD1 (5 bases). The CDR3 runs 17 residues. Looked up from germline, CDR1 is MGHRA and CDR2 is YSYEKL. V lost 1 base and J 0 bases, leaving 13 bases between the germline ends. The CDR3 loop is CASSQAWGGVSGNTIYF. The DNA for the CDR3 is TGCGCCAGCAGCCAAGCCTGGGGGGGGGTCTCTGGAAACACCATATATTTT.

The chain carries TRBV2 and TRBJ2-2, with a possible D match to TRBD2 (6 bases). The V end lost 7 bases, the J end lost 5 bases, and 14 bases lay between the germline ends. Germline values: CDR1 SNHLY, CDR2 FYNNEI. CDR3 size: 14 residues. CDR3 nucleotides: TGTGCCAGCAACCGGGGCCGGGGGACCGGGGAGCTGTTTTTT. Translated, it gives CASNRGRGTGELFF.

The chain is built from TRBV4-1 and TRBJ1-3; D ambiguous. CDR3 size: 16 residues. Trimming cost V 1 base and J 2 bases, with 12 bases left between them. Germline V gene data show CDR1 as MGHRA and CDR2 as YSYEKL. The CDR3 DNA sequence: TGCGCCAGCAGCCAAGCTATGGTGTCTACTGGAAACACCATATATTTT. Translating it yields CASSQAMVSTGNTIYF.

The V gene is TRBV7-8, the J gene TRBJ2-5; D could derive from TRBD1 or TRBD2 (5 bases each). Looked up from germline, CDR1 is SGHVS and CDR2 is FQNEAQ. This CDR3 has 15 residues. Between the trimmed V and J ends, which lost 6 bases and 5 bases, there was a span of 19 bases. For the CDR3, the DNA is TGTGCCAGCAGGTATACACCTGGGTGGGGGGAGACCCAGTACTTC. Its translation: CASRYTPGWGETQYF.

In DNA form, the CDR3 reads TGTGCCAGCAGTTGGGCGCACGGCGGGGCGAACACCGGGGAGCTGTTTTTT. Translation gives CASSWAHGGANTGELFF. This chain connects TRBV6-2 or TRBV6-3 to TRBJ2-2; TRBD2 might be the D (6 bases). The length of the CDR3 is 17 residues. Germline V gives CDR1 MNHEY, CDR2 SVGEGT. Deletions cut 4 bases from V and 0 bases from J, with 15 bases between.

J is TRBJ1-3 and V is TRBV4-3, with D possibly TRBD1 on 5 matching bases. V was clipped by 0 bases and J by 2 bases, with 11 bases between them. The CDR3 has 16 residues. The germline CDR1 and CDR2 sequences are LGHNA and YSLEER. The CDR3 DNA is TGCGCCAGCAGCCAAGATCTAGGGGCGGCTGGAAACACCATATATTTT. Translation: CASSQDLGAAGNTIYF.

The chain has TRBV7-2 and TRBJ1-2, with a tentative D call TRBD1 (5 bases). This CDR3 is 15 amino acids long. With 3 bases removed from V and 4 bases from J, the gap between germline ends came to 15 bases. The V gene's germline CDR1 is SGHTA and CDR2 FQGNSA. The CDR3 bases are TGTGCCAGCAGCTTGGGGCGGGGCGGCTTCTATGGCTACACCTTC. It is translated as CASSLGRGGFYGYTF.

This chain uses TRBV4-3 with TRBJ2-7, with D tentatively TRBD2 (7 bases). Per germline, CDR1 LGHNA and CDR2 YSLEER. The CDR3 sequence is 16 residues long. Trimming cost V 3 bases and J 2 bases, with 17 bases left between them. As DNA, the CDR3 is TGCGCCAGCAGCCAGGCTTTAGGGGGAGGGACCTACGAGCAGTACTTC. The encoded protein is CASSQALGGGTYEQYF.

The chain couples TRBV3-1 (or the pseudogene TRBV3-2) to TRBJ2-3; 8 bases agree with TRBD2. The V segment lost 1 base and the J segment 2 bases; nucleotides outside the gene matches: 2. Germline V gene data show CDR1 as LGHDT and CDR2 as YNNKEL (reference sequence). This CDR3 region has 15 residues. The CDR3 DNA reads as TGTGCCAGCAGCCAAGCACTAGCGGCCACAGATACGCAGTATTTT. Protein sequence: CASSQALAATDTQYF.